This TCR beta chain was profiled in a study of OX40 agonist ivuxolimab in advanced cancers. Study-level points and caveats: Expanded clones belonging to CD8+ T cells outnumbered, on average, those of CD4+.

V lost 6 bases and J lost 4, with 21 bases in between. The CDR3 has 16 residues. Germline values: CDR1 MDHEN, CDR2 SYDVKM. This clone was counted once. Its antigen is not known. The repertoire was sequenced with immunoSEQ multiplex PCR; TCRdb's copy has only in-frame clones and lacks some. The sample holds over 80,000 clones, 90% to 95% seen once. The V call is TRBV28, the J call TRBJ1-2, with D possibly being TRBD1 (5 bases). The sequence came from an adult with an advanced solid tumor such as melanoma, head and neck, liver or kidney cancer. The sample was CD4+ or CD8+ T cells sorted from blood, taken in a trial of the OX40 agonist ivuxolimab. The CDR3 DNA is TGTGCCAGCAGCCCCAGGCCGGGGGAGGGCTCCTATGGCTACACCTTC. Protein: CASSPRPGEGSYGYTF.